This TCR beta chain is from a study of shared clonotypes between healthy human individuals. Assay: immunoSEQ multiplex PCR; the TCRdb copy retains only in-frame clones and omits some. The table includes more than 1,200,000 clones, around 98.5% detected once. Per germline, CDR1 ENHRY and CDR2 SYGVKD. The CDR3 sequence is 15 residues long. The germline V and J ends were trimmed by 3 bases and 3 bases, with 14 bases remaining between them. This sequence originates from a man aged 25 to 45 in good health. Sequenced input: naive CD4+ T cells sorted from blood. This sample's subset: CD45RA+ positively selected. The chain joins TRBV10-3 to TRBJ1-1; the D is unclear. The CDR3 here is CAISEGIGRDTEAFF. CDR3 DNA: TGTGCCATCAGTGAAGGGATAGGGAGAGACACTGAAGCTTTCTTT.